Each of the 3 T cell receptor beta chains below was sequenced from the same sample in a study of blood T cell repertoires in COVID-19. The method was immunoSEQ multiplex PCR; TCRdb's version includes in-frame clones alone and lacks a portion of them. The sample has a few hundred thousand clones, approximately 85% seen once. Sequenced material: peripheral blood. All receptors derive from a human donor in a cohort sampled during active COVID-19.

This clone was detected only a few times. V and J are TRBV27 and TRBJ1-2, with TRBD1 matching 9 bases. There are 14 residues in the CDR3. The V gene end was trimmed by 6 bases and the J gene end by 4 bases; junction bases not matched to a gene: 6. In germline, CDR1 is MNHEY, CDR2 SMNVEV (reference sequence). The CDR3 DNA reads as TGTGCCAGCAGGACCGGGACAGGGCTCTATGGCTACACCTTC. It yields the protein CASRTGTGLYGYTF.

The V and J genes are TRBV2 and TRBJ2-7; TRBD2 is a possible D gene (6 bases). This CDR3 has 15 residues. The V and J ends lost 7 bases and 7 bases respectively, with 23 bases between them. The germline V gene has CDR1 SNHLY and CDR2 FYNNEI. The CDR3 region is CASNLGLPNPQEQYF. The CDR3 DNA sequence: TGTGCCAGCAACTTGGGACTTCCTAACCCCCAAGAGCAGTACTTC.

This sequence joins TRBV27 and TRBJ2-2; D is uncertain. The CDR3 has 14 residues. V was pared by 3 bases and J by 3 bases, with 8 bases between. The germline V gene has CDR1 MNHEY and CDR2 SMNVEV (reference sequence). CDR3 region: CASSLGSYTGELFF. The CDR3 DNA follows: TGTGCCAGCAGTTTGGGCAGTTACACCGGGGAGCTGTTTTTT.